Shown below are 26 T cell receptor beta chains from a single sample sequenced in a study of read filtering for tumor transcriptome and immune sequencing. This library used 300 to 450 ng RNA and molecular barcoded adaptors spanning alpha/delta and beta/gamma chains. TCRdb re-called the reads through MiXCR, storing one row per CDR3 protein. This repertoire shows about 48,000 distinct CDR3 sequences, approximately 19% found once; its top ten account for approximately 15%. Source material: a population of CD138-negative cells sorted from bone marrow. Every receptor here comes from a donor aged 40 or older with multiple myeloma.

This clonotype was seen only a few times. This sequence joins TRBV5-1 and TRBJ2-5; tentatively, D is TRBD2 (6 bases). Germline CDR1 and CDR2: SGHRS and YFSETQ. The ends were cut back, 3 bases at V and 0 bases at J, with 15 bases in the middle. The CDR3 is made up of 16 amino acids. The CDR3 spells CASSSGLGTYQETQYF. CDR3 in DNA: TGCGCCAGCAGCTCGGGACTCGGGACGTACCAAGAGACCCAGTACTTC.

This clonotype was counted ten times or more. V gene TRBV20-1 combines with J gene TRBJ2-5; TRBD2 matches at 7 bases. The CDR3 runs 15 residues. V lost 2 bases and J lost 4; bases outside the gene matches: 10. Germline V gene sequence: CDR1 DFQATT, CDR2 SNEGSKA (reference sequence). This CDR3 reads CSARMFAGVGETQYF. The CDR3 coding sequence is TGCAGTGCTAGAATGTTTGCGGGAGTTGGAGAGACCCAGTACTTC.

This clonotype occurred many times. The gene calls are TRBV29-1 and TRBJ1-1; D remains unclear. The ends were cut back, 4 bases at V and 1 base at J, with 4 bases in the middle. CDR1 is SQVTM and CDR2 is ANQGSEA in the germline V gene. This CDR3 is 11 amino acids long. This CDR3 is CSVVPNTEAFF. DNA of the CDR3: TGCAGCGTTGTTCCGAACACTGAAGCTTTCTTT.

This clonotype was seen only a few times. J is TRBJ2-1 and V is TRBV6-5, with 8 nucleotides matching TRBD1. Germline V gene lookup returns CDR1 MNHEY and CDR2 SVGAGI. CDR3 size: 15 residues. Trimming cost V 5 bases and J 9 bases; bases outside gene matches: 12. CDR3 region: CASSPRQGRRAEQFF. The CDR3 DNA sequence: TGTGCCAGCAGTCCTCGACAGGGGAGAAGAGCTGAGCAGTTCTTC.

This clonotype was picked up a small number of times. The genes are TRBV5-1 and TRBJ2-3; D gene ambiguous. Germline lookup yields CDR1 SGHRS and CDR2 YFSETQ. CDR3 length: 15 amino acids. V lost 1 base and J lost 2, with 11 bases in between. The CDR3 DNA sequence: TGCGCCAGCAGCTTGCGTGACCCCCCCACAGATACGCAGTATTTT. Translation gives CASSLRDPPTDTQYF.

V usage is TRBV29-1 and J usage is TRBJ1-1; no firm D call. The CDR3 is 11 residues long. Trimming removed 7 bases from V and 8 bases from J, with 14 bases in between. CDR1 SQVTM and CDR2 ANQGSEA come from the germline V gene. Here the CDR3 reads CSASMSIEAFF. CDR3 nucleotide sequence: TGCAGCGCCTCTATGTCAATCGAAGCTTTCTTT.

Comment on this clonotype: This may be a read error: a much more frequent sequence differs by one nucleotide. The chain's CDR3 is CASTAGTGRLEQYF. The CDR3 coding sequence is TGTGCCAGCACTGCCGGGACAGGGAGGCTCGAGCAGTACTTC. This rearrangement joins TRBV27 to TRBJ2-7; 9 bases agree with TRBD1. The CDR3 covers 14 residues. Germline V CDR1 and CDR2: MNHEY, SMNVEV (reference sequence). Germline trimming cut 7 bases from V and 6 bases from J; bases unmatched to any gene: 10.

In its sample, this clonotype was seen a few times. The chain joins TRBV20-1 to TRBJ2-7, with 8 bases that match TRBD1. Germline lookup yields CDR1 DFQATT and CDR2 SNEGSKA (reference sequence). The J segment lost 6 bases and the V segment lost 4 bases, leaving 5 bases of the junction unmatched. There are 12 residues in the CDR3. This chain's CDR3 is CSATDRESEQYF. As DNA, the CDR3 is TGCAGTGCTACGGACAGGGAGAGCGAGCAGTACTTC.

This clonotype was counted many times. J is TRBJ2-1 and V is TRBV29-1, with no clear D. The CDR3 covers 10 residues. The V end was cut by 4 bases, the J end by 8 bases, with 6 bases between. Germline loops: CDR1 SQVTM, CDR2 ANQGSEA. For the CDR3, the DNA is TGCAGCGTTGGGAATGATGAGCAGTTCTTC. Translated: CSVGNDEQFF.

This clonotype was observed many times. DNA of the CDR3: TGTGCCAGTAGTATGAAAGTCATGGTCAGTGGCGGGAGCCACCCCTACGAGCAGTACTTC. This encodes CASSMKVMVSGGSHPYEQYF. The V gene is TRBV19, the J gene TRBJ2-7, with 7 bases matching TRBD2. Trimming took 3 bases from V and 2 from J; bases not matched to a gene: 22. This CDR3 is built from 20 residues. From germline, CDR1 is LNHDA and CDR2 SQIVND (reference sequence).

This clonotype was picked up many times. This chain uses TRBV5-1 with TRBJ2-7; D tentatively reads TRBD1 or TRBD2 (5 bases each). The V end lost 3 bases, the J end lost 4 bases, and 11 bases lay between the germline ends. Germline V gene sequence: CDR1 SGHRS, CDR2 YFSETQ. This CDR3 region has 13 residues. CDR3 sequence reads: CASSWGSGYEQYF. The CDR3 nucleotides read TGCGCCAGCAGCTGGGGGTCGGGATACGAGCAGTACTTC.

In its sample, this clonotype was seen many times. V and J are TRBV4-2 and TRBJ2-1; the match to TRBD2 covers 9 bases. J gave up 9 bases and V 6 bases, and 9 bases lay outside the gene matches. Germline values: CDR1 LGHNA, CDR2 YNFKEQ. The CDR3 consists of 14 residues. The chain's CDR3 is CASRAAGGLGEQFF. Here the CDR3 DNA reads TGTGCCAGCAGGGCAGCGGGAGGATTGGGTGAGCAGTTCTTC.

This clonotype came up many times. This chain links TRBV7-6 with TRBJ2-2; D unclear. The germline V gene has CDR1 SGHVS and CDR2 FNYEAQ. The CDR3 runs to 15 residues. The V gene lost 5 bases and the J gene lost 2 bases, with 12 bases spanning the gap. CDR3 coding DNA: TGTGCCAGCAGCCCCTCGATCGATAACACCGGGGAGCTGTTTTTT. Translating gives CASSPSIDNTGELFF.

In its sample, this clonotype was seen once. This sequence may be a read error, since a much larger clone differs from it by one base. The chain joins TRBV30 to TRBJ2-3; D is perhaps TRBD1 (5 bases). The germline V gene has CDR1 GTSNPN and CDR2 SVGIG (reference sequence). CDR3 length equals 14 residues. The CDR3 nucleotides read TGTGCCAGGAGTGTAGGTGGGGCTAAAGATACGCAGTATTTT. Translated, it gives CARSVGGAKDTQYF.

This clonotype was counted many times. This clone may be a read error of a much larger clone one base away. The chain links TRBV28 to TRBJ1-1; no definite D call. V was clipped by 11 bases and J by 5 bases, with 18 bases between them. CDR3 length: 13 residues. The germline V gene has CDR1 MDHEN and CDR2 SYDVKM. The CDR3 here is CACIRGRETEAFF. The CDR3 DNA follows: TGTGCCTGCATTAGAGGTCGGGAGACTGAAGCTTTCTTT.

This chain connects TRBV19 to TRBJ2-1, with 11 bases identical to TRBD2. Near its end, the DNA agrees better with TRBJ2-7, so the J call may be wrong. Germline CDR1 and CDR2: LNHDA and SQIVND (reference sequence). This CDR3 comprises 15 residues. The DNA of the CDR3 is TGTGCCAGTAGTATAGCCCGGACTAGCGGGTTCGAGCAGTACTTC. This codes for CASSIARTSGFEQYF.

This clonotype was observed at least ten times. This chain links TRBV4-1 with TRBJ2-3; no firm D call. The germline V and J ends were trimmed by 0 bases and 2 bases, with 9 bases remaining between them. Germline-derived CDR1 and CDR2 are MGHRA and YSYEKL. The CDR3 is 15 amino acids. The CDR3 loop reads CASSQDRSYTDTQYF. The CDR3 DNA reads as TGCGCCAGCAGCCAAGATAGATCCTACACAGATACGCAGTATTTT.

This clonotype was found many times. The CDR3 is CASSSELGRQETQYF. In nucleotides, the CDR3 is TGTGCCAGCAGTTCCGAGCTGGGACGACAAGAGACCCAGTACTTC. The rearrangement joins TRBV7-9 to TRBJ2-5; D is tentatively TRBD1 or TRBD2 (5 bases each). Per the germline V gene, CDR1 is SEHNR and CDR2 is FQNEAQ (reference sequence). CDR3 length equals 15 residues. Between the trimmed V and J ends, which lost 6 bases and 2 bases, there was a span of 16 bases.

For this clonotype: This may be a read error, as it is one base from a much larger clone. As DNA, the CDR3 is TGTGCCGGCAGCTTACGGGGACTAGCGGCAGATACGCAGTATTTT. Translation: CAGSLRGLAADTQYF. The chain recombines TRBV7-9 with TRBJ2-3, with 11 positions matching TRBD2. The germline V gene has CDR1 SEHNR and CDR2 FQNEAQ (reference sequence). This CDR3 is built from 15 residues.

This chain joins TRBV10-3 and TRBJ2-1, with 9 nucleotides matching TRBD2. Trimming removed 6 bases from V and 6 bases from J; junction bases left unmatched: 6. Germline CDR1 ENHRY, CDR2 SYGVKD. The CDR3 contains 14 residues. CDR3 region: CAIRRGGRANEQFF. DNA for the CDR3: TGTGCCATCAGGCGTGGCGGGAGGGCCAATGAGCAGTTCTTC.

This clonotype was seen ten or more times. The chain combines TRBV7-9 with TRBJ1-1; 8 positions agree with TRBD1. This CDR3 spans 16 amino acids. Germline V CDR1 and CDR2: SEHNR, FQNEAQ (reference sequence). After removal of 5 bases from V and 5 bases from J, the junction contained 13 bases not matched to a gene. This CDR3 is CASSVVAGGEGTEAFF. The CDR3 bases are TGTGCCAGCAGCGTAGTGGCAGGGGGCGAGGGGACTGAAGCTTTCTTT.

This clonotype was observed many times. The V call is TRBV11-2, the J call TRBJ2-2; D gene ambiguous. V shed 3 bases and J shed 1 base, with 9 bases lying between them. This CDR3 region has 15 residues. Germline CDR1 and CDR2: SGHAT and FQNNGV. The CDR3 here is CASSFARVNTGELFF. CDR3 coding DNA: TGTGCCAGCAGCTTCGCTAGGGTGAACACCGGGGAGCTGTTTTTT.

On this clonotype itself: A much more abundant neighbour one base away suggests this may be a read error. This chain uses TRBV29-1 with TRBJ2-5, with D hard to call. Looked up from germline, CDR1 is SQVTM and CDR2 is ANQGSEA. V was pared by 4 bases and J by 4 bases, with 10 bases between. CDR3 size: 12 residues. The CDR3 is CSVAWVRETQYF. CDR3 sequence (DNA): TGCAGCGTTGCATGGGTACGAGAGACCCAGTACTTC.

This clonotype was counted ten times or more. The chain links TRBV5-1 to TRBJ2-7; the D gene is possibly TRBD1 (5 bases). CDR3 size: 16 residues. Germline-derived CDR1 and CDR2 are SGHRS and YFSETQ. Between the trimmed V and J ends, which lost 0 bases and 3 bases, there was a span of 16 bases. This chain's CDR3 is CASSLGTSHLHYEQYF. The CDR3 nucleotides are TGCGCCAGCAGCTTGGGGACATCACACCTACACTACGAGCAGTACTTC.

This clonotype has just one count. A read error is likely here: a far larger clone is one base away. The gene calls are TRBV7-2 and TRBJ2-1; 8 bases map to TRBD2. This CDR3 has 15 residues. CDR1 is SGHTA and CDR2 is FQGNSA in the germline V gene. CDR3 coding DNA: TGTGCCAGCATCTTATTAGCGGGACCCTACAATGAGCAGTTCTTC. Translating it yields CASILLAGPYNEQFF.

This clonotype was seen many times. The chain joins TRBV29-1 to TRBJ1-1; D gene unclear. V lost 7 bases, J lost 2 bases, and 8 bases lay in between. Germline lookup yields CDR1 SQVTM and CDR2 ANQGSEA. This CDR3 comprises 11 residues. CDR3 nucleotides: TGCAGCGGTGCGCTAAACACTGAAGCTTTCTTT. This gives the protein CSGALNTEAFF.